This record looks at one T cell receptor beta chain sequence and its context. This clonotype occurred a few times. Its recognized antigen is unknown. No base quality values were provided; no much bigger clone lies one nucleotide off. Library creation used 5' RACE. These reads were obtained on an Illumina MiSeq. During library preparation, unique molecular identifiers were attached to individual cDNA molecules so that TCRs could be counted in a quantitative, reproducible way. The authors processed their data as follows. Samples had a median of roughly 98,000 TCRs, with a range from 23,224 to 690,600. V, J and CDR3 annotation of the TCR reads was carried out using the Decombinator software suite. Every sample was subsampled to the same number of TCRs (28,000) for the PS versus PT1 abundance plots. Expanded TCRs were defined as absent before sensitization and observed at least eight times at the 2-week time point. Through fastp at Q25 and MiXCR, TCRdb rebuilt clones from the public reads, retaining in-frame beta chains. Each CDR3 protein appears once, grouped with its most common genes and DNA. These V and J calls originate from TCRdb's pipeline instead of the authors' own analysis. The sample records about 81,000 distinct CDR3 sequences, about 8% of which are singletons. The ten largest clones take up under 2.5% of the sample.

From its cysteine to its phenylalanine, the CDR3 spans 13 amino acids. Only CDR3 DNA is held: 39 bases, read in frame from base 1. The germline V gene yields MNHNS for CDR1 and SASEGT for CDR2. Unmatched junction bases come to 2, with V trimmed by 6 bases and J by 1 base. Unfractionated whole blood was collected in Tempus Blood RNA tubes, and total RNA was extracted from that blood. A few healthy volunteers were used as TCR sequencing controls and were bled at day 0, 2 weeks and 6 weeks. These data come from a study of human T cells and chemical hapten exposure (dated by TCRdb to 2020 to 2022). Regarding the complete study: Libraries were pooled for sequencing, and per-sample TCR yields varied mainly because of small differences in library volumes within the pool. In alopecia patients, the study followed how the peripheral blood TCR repertoire changed in vivo over primary and secondary sensitization to diphenylcyclopropenone (DPC), a hapten. Both TCR alpha and TCR beta chains were sequenced from each blood RNA sample. Study-wide findings and limitations: DPC sensitization did not change the number of TCRs with a frequency above 1 in 1000, and there was no evidence of changes in global repertoire structure. Repeated subsampling changed both the strength of the expansion versus patch-test correlation and the threshold at which the correlation became significant.

The sequence came from a male donor in good health. The V and J genes are TRBV6-1 and TRBJ1-1; TRBD1 aligns with 7 central bases. The DNA is TGTGCCAGCAGAGGACAGGAGAACACTGAAGCTTTCTTT. The translation is CASRGQENTEAFF.